This TCR beta chain is drawn from a study of blood T cell repertoires in COVID-19. Across the whole study: Material from acute and convalescent COVID-19 was sourced from the United States, Italy and Spain.

Germline loops: CDR1 LNHDA, CDR2 SQIVND (reference sequence). This CDR3 contains 15 residues. Trimming stripped 4 bases from V and 8 bases from J, with 20 bases between. TCRdb's table, derived via immunoSEQ multiplex PCR, lists solely in-frame clones and lacks some. Here the sample spans about 190,000 clones, approximately 82% being singletons. The TCR comes from a man aged 45 to 65 with active or convalescent COVID-19. The chain links TRBV19 to TRBJ1-2; D unresolved. Sequencing input: peripheral blood. For the CDR3, the DNA is TGTGCCAGTAGTACGCCTGGATCCCTCCTGCGGGGCTACACCTTC. Translating gives CASSTPGSLLRGYTF.